This T cell receptor (beta chain) was profiled in a study of shared clonotypes between healthy human individuals. This CDR3 is 16 amino acids long. Germline V CDR1 and CDR2: SGDLS, YYNGEE. Trimming pared 0 bases from V and 1 base from J, leaving 10 bases between. As concerns this clone: Its specificity is unknown.

Produced via immunoSEQ multiplex PCR; TCRdb's table is partial and in-frame only. Of 2 million to 2.5 million clones listed, approximately 94% are singletons. Study-level results: Rarefaction showed sorted-subset sequencing was incomplete despite large depth. For naive CD4 cells, approximately 5% of clonotypes were shared across a few donors.

The chain employs TRBV9 and TRBJ1-4; D might be TRBD1 (6 bases). The specimen was naive CD4+ T cells sorted from blood. Documented subset: CD45RA+ positively selected. The receptor comes from a young man in good health. CDR3 sequence (DNA): TGTGCCAGCAGCGTAGGTACAGGGCGAACTAATGAAAAACTGTTTTTT. Amino acids: CASSVGTGRTNEKLFF.